Below, 24 T cell receptor beta chains from the same sample are listed, as sequenced in a study of cytomegalovirus exposure and HLA in healthy donors. TCRdb's table, derived via immunoSEQ multiplex PCR, lists solely in-frame clones and lacks some. The sample lists roughly 130,000 clones, 88% occurring once. The sample taken for sequencing was PBMCs. Receptor source: a man aged 25 to 40 in good health and CMV-seronegative.

This clone was found once. The chain is built from TRBV19 and TRBJ2-7; the match to TRBD2 covers 13 bases. Germline CDR1 is LNHDA and CDR2 is SQIVND (reference sequence). V dropped 6 bases and J dropped 5; count of bases not matched to a gene: 4. This CDR3 has 14 residues. CDR3 residues: CASSRLAGGNEQYF. The DNA of the CDR3 is TGTGCCAGTAGCAGACTAGCGGGAGGCAACGAGCAGTACTTC.

The chain is built from TRBV19 and TRBJ2-3; unclear D gene. Germline V gene lookup returns CDR1 LNHDA and CDR2 SQIVND (reference sequence). Trimming removed 4 bases from V and 0 bases from J, with 8 bases in between. This CDR3 has 14 amino acids. For the CDR3, the DNA is TGTGCCAGTAGTAAGGTGGGCAGCACAGATACGCAGTATTTT. This encodes CASSKVGSTDTQYF.

The chain carries TRBV5-4 and TRBJ2-5; the D gene is possibly TRBD2 (6 bases). V shed 3 bases and J shed 2 bases, with 17 bases lying between them. This CDR3 contains 16 residues. Germline values: CDR1 SGHNT, CDR2 YYREEE (reference sequence). CDR3 in DNA: TGTGCCAGCAGCTCCGACCCACTAGCCCCGCAAGAGACCCAGTACTTC. It yields the protein CASSSDPLAPQETQYF.

The V gene is TRBV18, the J gene TRBJ1-5; 9 nucleotides match TRBD1. The CDR3 is 16 residues long. The V segment lost 1 base and the J segment 6 bases; nucleotides outside the gene matches: 7. The germline V gene encodes CDR1 KGHSH and CDR2 LQKENI. The CDR3 nucleotides read TGTGCCAGCTCACCACTCGGACAGGGGAAGGGTCAGCCCCAGCATTTT. Translating gives CASSPLGQGKGQPQHF.

The V gene is TRBV7-9, the J gene TRBJ1-6; a possible D gene is TRBD1 (5 bases). The CDR3 contains 16 residues. V was cut by 5 bases and J by 0 bases, with 11 bases left in between. The V gene's germline CDR1 is SEHNR and CDR2 FQNEAQ (reference sequence). The CDR3, as DNA: TGTGCCAGCAGCCGGGACTCCCTCTCCTATAATTCACCCCTCCACTTT. Its protein product is CASSRDSLSYNSPLHF. The full variable domain, rest sourced from reference TRBV7-9 and TRBJ1-6, is DTGVSQNPRHKITKRGQNVTFRCDPISEHNRLYWYRQTLGQGPEFLTYFQNEAQLEKSRLLSDRFSAERPKGSFSTLEIQRTEQGDSAMYLCASSRDSLSYNSPLHFGNGTRLTVT.

This sequence joins TRBV5-4 and TRBJ1-4; the D gene is possibly TRBD1 (5 bases). The CDR3 covers 14 residues. V lost 1 base and J lost 8, with 12 bases in between. Looked up from germline, CDR1 is SGHNT and CDR2 is YYREEE (reference sequence). The CDR3 coding sequence is TGTGCCAGCAGCTTGTCGGGGGAGGGGGAAAAACTGTTTTTT. Protein sequence: CASSLSGEGEKLFF.

This sequence joins TRBV27 and TRBJ1-6; D may be TRBD1 (5 bases). V dropped 3 bases and J dropped 2 bases, with 11 bases sitting between them. CDR3 length: 16 residues. CDR1 and CDR2 from the germline V gene are MNHEY and SMNVEV (reference sequence). CDR3 DNA: TGTGCCAGCAGTTTCGGGGGAGGCCCCTATAATTCACCCCTCCACTTT. It specifies CASSFGGGPYNSPLHF.

V gene TRBV9 combines with J gene TRBJ2-5, with 7 bases matching TRBD1. The V and J ends lost 3 bases and 4 bases, in that order; junction bases with no gene match: 9. The CDR3 consists of 15 residues. CDR1 and CDR2 from the germline V gene are SGDLS and YYNGEE. CDR3 DNA sequence: TGTGCCAGCAGCGCCGACAGGGCTGCAGGAGAGACCCAGTACTTC. Protein sequence: CASSADRAAGETQYF.

The chain couples TRBV11-2 to TRBJ2-3; no firm D call. The CDR3 covers 13 residues. CDR1 is SGHAT and CDR2 is FQNNGV in the germline V gene. The ends were cut back, 1 base at V and 4 bases at J, with 6 bases in the middle. CDR3 in amino acids: CASSLVGADTQYF. For the CDR3, the DNA is TGTGCCAGCAGCTTAGTGGGCGCAGATACGCAGTATTTT.

The chain uses TRBV2 and TRBJ1-2; a possible D gene is TRBD1 (5 bases). V was trimmed by 7 bases and J by 4 bases, leaving 13 bases between them. Germline CDR1 SNHLY, CDR2 FYNNEI. The CDR3 consists of 13 residues. CDR3 bases: TGTGCCAGCATACAAACAGGAGCCTATGGCTACACCTTC. Translating gives CASIQTGAYGYTF.

The chain combines TRBV7-2 with TRBJ1-2, with D unclear. CDR3 length equals 13 residues. From germline, CDR1 is SGHTA and CDR2 FQGNSA. V dropped 5 bases and J dropped 4 bases, with 11 bases sitting between them. The CDR3 loop reads CASSPRESYGYTF. CDR3 in DNA: TGTGCCAGCAGCCCCCGGGAATCCTATGGCTACACCTTC.

The J gene is TRBJ2-2, the V gene TRBV19; 8 nucleotides align to TRBD1. The length of the CDR3 is 16 residues. V lost 2 bases and J lost 5; bases outside the gene matches: 7. CDR1 and CDR2 (germline): LNHDA, SQIVND (reference sequence). CDR3 in DNA: TGTGCCAGTAGTATATCCCCGACAGGGGCGACCGGGGAGCTGTTTTTT. Encoded protein: CASSISPTGATGELFF.

The chain recombines TRBV4-1 with TRBJ2-7; TRBD1 aligns across 7 bases. Trimming cost V 1 base and J 5 bases; bases outside gene matches: 5. The CDR3 spans 14 residues. Germline V gives CDR1 MGHRA, CDR2 YSYEKL. CDR3 region: CASSQVGGFDEQYF. DNA for the CDR3: TGCGCCAGCAGCCAAGTAGGGGGCTTTGACGAGCAGTACTTC.

V is TRBV11-3 and J is TRBJ2-5; D might be TRBD2 (5 bases). CDR1 SGHNT and CDR2 YENEEA come from the germline V gene. This CDR3 region has 14 residues. Trimming shortened V by 1 base and J by 2 bases, and 8 bases separated the two germline ends. The CDR3 protein is CASSLGRGQETQYF. The CDR3 nucleotides are TGTGCCAGCAGCTTAGGTCGGGGACAAGAGACCCAGTACTTC.

The V call is TRBV9, the J call TRBJ1-2; 10 nucleotides match TRBD1. This CDR3 has 14 amino acids. Trimming took 4 bases from V and 1 from J; bases not matched to a gene: 1. CDR1 is SGDLS, CDR2 YYNGEE, per germline. The CDR3 sequence: CASSRTGGNYGYTF. As DNA, the CDR3 is TGTGCCAGCAGCAGGACAGGGGGTAACTATGGCTACACCTTC.

This sequence joins TRBV7-7 and TRBJ2-2; D might be TRBD1 (5 bases). This CDR3 contains 15 residues. V was shortened by 1 base and J by 5 bases, with 11 bases between the two germline ends. Looked up from germline, CDR1 is SSHAT and CDR2 is FNYEAQ (reference sequence). The CDR3 loop is CASSLGAGLTGELFF. CDR3 in DNA: TGTGCCAGCAGCTTAGGAGCAGGGCTTACCGGGGAGCTGTTTTTT.

This clone was counted a single time. This sequence joins TRBV2 and TRBJ2-7, with 14 bases fitting TRBD2. V shed 5 bases, J shed 3 bases, and the junction held 6 bases outside the gene matches. The CDR3 is made up of 16 amino acids. CDR1 and CDR2 (germline): SNHLY, FYNNEI. The DNA for the CDR3 is TGTGCCAGCAGTACTGGACTAGCGGGAGGTGGCTACGAGCAGTACTTC. Protein sequence: CASSTGLAGGGYEQYF.

V gene TRBV29-1 combines with J gene TRBJ2-2; 7 positions agree with TRBD2. The length of the CDR3 is 12 residues. The germline gives CDR1 SQVTM, CDR2 ANQGSEA. With 4 bases clipped from V and 5 bases from J, the junction kept 1 base outside the gene matches. CDR3 protein: CSVVGGTGELFF. Written as DNA, the CDR3 is TGCAGCGTTGTGGGGGGGACCGGGGAGCTGTTTTTT.

The V gene is TRBV6-6, the J gene TRBJ1-4; D not resolved. The CDR3 extends over 15 amino acids. CDR1 and CDR2 (germline): MNHNY, SVGAGI (reference sequence). Trimming stripped 4 bases from V and 4 bases from J, with 13 bases between. The CDR3 nucleotides are TGTGCCAGCAGTTCTCAGGTTGTTCTTAATGAAAAACTGTTTTTT. This encodes CASSSQVVLNEKLFF.

V gene TRBV11-1 combines with J gene TRBJ2-7; 14 nucleotides align to TRBD2. The germline CDR1 and CDR2 sequences are SGHAT and FQDESV (reference sequence). This CDR3 region has 12 residues. V lost 8 bases, J lost 12 bases, and 6 bases stayed unmatched. This CDR3 is CASLGLAGVLYF. The CDR3 DNA reads as TGTGCCAGCCTGGGACTAGCGGGAGTCCTGTACTTC.

The chain combines TRBV18 with TRBJ2-7; D might be TRBD1 (6 bases). This CDR3 is 18 amino acids long. The V end lost 3 bases, the J end lost 3 bases, and 24 bases lay between the germline ends. Germline V lookup: CDR1 KGHSH, CDR2 LQKENI. This CDR3 reads CASSPETGYLNRHYEQYF. The CDR3 DNA reads as TGTGCCAGCTCACCGGAAACAGGGTATCTCAACCGCCACTACGAGCAGTACTTC.

The chain combines TRBV7-3 with TRBJ1-1; D gene ambiguous. V lost 5 bases to trimming and J lost 11 bases, with 18 bases between them. This CDR3 region has 13 residues. Per germline, CDR1 SGHTA and CDR2 FQGTGA. CDR3 loop: CASSALSGAGAFF. In DNA form, the CDR3 reads TGTGCCAGCAGCGCCCTTTCCGGAGCCGGGGCTTTCTTT.

The chain is built from TRBV19 and TRBJ2-2, with no clear D. The CDR3 length is 15 residues. The V and J ends lost 2 bases and 6 bases respectively, with 13 bases between them. Germline loops: CDR1 LNHDA, CDR2 SQIVND (reference sequence). CDR3 residues: CASSIMRVGSGELFF. CDR3 coding DNA: TGTGCCAGTAGTATAATGAGAGTCGGGTCCGGGGAGCTGTTTTTT. The variable domain in full, with the rest retrieved from reference TRBV19 and TRBJ2-2, is DGGITQSPKYLFRKEGQNVTLSCEQNLNHDAMYWYRQDPGQGLRLIYYSQIVNDFQKGDIAEGYSVSREKKESFPLTVTSAQKNPTAFYLCASSIMRVGSGELFFGEGSRLTVL.

The chain links TRBV5-1 to TRBJ2-7; possible D gene TRBD1, 6 bases. V lost 4 bases and J 7 bases, leaving 15 bases between the germline ends. The CDR3 is 13 residues long. The germline gives CDR1 SGHRS, CDR2 YFSETQ. This CDR3 is CASSPQGSGEQYF. In nucleotides, the CDR3 is TGCGCCAGCAGCCCCCAGGGGTCCGGAGAGCAGTACTTC.